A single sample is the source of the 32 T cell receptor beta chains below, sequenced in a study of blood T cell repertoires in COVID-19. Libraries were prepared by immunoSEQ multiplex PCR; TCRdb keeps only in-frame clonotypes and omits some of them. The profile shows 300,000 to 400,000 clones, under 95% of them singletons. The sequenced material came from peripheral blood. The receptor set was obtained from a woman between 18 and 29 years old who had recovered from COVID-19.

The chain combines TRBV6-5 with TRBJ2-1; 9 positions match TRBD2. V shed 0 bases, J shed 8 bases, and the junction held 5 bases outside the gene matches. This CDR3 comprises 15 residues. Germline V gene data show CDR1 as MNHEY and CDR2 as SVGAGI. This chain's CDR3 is CASSYSGPSGDEQFF. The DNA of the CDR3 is TGTGCCAGCAGTTACTCGGGGCCTAGCGGGGATGAGCAGTTCTTC.

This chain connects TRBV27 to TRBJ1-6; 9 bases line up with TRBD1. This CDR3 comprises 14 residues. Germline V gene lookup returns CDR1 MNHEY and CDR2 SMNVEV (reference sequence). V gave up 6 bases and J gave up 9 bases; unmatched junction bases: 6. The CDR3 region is CASRTTGGSSPLHF. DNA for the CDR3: TGTGCCAGCAGAACGACAGGGGGAAGTTCACCCCTCCACTTT.

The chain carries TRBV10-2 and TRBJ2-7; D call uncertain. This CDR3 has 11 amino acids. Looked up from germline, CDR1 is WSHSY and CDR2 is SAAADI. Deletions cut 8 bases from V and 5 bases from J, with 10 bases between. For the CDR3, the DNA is TGCGCCAGCCGACTTCAACACGAGCAGTACGTC. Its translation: CASRLQHEQYV.

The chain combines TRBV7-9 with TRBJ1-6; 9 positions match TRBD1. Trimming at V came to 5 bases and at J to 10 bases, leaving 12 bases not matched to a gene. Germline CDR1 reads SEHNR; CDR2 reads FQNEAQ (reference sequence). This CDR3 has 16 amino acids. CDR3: CASSRIRTGEDSPLHF. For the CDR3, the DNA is TGTGCCAGCAGCCGAATAAGGACAGGGGAGGACTCACCCCTCCACTTT. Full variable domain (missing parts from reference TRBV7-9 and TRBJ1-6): DTGVSQNPRHKITKRGQNVTFRCDPISEHNRLYWYRQTLGQGPEFLTYFQNEAQLEKSRLLSDRFSAERPKGSFSTLEIQRTEQGDSAMYLCASSRIRTGEDSPLHFGNGTRLTVT.

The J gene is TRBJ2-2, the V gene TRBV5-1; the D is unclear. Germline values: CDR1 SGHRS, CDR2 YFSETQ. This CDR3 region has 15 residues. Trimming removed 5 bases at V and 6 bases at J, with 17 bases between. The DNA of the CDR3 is TGCGCCAGCAGGCCGGCCCCAGGTACCCCCGGGGAGCTGTTTTTT. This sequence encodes CASRPAPGTPGELFF.

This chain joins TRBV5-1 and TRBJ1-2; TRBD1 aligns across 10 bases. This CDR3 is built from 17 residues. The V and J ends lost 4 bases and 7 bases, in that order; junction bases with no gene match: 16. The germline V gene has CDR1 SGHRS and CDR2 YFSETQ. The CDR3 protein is CASSPNVPGQGRGGYTF. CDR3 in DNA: TGCGCCAGCAGCCCGAACGTCCCGGGACAGGGGCGGGGTGGCTACACCTTC.

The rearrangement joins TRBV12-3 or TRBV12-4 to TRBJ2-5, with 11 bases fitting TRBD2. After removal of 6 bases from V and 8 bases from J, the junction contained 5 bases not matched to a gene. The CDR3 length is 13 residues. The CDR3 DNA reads TGTGCCAGCAGCGGGACTAGCGGTGGTACCCAGTACTTC. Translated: CASSGTSGGTQYF.

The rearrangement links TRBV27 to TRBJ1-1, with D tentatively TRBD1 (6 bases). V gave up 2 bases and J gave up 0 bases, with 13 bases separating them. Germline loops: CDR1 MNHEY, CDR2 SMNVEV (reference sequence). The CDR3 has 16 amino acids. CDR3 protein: CASSLRAGVMNTEAFF. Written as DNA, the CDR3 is TGTGCCAGCAGTTTAAGGGCAGGGGTCATGAACACTGAAGCTTTCTTT.

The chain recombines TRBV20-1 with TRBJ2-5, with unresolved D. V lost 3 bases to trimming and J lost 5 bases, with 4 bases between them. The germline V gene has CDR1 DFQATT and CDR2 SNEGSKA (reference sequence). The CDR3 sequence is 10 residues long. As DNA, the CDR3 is TGCAGTGCTAGCTTGGAGACCCAGTACTTC. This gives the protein CSASLETQYF.

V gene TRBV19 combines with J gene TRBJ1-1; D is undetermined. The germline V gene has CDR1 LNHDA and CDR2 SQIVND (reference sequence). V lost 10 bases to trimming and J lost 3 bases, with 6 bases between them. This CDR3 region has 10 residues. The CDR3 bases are TGTGCCACCGGAGACACTGAAGCTTTCTTT. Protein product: CATGDTEAFF.

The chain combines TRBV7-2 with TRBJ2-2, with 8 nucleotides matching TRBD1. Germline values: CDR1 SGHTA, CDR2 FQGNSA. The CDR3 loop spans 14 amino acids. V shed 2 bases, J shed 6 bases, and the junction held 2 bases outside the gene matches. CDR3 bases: TGTGCCAGCAGCTTAAGGACAGGGTCCGGGGAGCTGTTTTTT. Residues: CASSLRTGSGELFF.

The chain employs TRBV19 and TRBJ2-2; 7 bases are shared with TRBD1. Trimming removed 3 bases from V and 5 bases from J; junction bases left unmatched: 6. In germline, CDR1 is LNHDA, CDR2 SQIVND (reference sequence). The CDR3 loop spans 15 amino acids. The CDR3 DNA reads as TGTGCCAGTAGTATTACAGGGGTCTGGACCGGGGAGCTGTTTTTT. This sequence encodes CASSITGVWTGELFF.

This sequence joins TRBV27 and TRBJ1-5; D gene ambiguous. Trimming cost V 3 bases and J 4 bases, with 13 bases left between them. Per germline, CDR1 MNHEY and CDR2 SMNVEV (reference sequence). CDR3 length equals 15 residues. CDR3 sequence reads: CASSFSSQGNQPQHF. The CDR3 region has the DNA TGTGCCAGCAGTTTTAGCTCTCAAGGTAATCAGCCCCAGCATTTT.

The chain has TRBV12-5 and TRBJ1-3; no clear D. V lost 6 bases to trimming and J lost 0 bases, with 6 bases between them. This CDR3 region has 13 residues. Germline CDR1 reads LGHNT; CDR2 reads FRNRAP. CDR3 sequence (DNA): TGTGCTAGTGGCCCCAGCTCTGGAAACACCATATATTTT. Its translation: CASGPSSGNTIYF. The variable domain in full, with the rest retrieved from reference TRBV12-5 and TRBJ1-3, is DARVTQTPRHKVTEMGQEVTMRCQPILGHNTVFWYRQTMMQGLELLAYFRNRAPLDDSGMPKDRFSAEMPDATLATLKIQPSEPRDSAVYFCASGPSSGNTIYFGEGSWLTVV.

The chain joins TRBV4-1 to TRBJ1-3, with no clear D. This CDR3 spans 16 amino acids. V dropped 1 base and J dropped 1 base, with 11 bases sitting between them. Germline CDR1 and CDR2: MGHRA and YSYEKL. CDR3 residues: CASSQAVSVSGNTIYF. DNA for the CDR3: TGCGCCAGCAGCCAAGCCGTCTCCGTATCTGGAAACACCATATATTTT.

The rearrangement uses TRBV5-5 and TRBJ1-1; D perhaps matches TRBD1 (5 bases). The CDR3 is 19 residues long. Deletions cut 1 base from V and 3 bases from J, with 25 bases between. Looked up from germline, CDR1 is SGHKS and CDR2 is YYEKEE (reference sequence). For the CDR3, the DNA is TGTGCCAGCAGCTTGCAACCAGGATATGACCGCGGGACGGACACTGAAGCTTTCTTT. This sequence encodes CASSLQPGYDRGTDTEAFF.

CDR3 DNA sequence: TGTGCCAGCAGCCAAAGCGGGCTAGCGGGGAGGAAGACCCAGTACTTC. It yields the protein CASSQSGLAGRKTQYF. V and J are TRBV3-1 (or the pseudogene TRBV3-2) and TRBJ2-5; TRBD2 matches at 9 bases. Germline lookup yields CDR1 LGHDT and CDR2 YNNKEL (reference sequence). V shed 2 bases, J shed 6 bases, and the junction held 10 bases outside the gene matches. The CDR3 is 16 amino acids.

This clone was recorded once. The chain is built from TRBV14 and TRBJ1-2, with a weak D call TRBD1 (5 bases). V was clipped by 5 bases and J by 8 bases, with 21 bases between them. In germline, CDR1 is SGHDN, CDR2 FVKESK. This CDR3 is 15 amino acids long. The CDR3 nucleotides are TGTGCCAGCAGCTACAGCTTACGGGGGGTGCGGGGCTACACCTTC. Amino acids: CASSYSLRGVRGYTF. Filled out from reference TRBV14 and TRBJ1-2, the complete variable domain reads EAGVTQFPSHSVIEKGQTVTLRCDPISGHDNLYWYRRVMGKEIKFLLHFVKESKQDESGMPNNRFLAERTGGTYSTLKVQPAELEDSGVYFCASSYSLRGVRGYTFGSGTRLTVV.

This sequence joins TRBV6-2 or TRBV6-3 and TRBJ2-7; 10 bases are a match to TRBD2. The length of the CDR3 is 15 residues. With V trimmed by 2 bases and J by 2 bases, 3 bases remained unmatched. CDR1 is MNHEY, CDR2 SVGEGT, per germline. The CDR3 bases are TGTGCCAGCAGTTACGCGAGCGGGAGGGCCTACGAGCAGTACGTC. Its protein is CASSYASGRAYEQYV.

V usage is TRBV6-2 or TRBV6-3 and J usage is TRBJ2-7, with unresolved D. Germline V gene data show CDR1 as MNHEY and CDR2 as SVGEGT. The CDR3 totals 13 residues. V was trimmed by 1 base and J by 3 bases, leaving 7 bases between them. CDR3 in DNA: TGTGCCAGCAGTTACTTGAACGGCTACGAGCAGTACGTC. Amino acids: CASSYLNGYEQYV.

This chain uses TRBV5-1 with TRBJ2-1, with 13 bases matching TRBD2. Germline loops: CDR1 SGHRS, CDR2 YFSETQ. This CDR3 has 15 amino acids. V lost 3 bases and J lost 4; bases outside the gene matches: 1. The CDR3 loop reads CASSSGLAGYNEQFF. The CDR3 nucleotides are TGCGCCAGCAGCTCGGGACTAGCGGGATACAATGAGCAGTTCTTC.

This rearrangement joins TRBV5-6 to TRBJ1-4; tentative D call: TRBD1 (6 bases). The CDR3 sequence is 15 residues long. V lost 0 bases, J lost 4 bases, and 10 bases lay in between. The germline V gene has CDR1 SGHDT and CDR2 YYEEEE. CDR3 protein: CASSLDGGINEKLFF. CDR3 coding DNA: TGTGCCAGCAGCTTGGATGGGGGCATTAATGAAAAACTGTTTTTT.

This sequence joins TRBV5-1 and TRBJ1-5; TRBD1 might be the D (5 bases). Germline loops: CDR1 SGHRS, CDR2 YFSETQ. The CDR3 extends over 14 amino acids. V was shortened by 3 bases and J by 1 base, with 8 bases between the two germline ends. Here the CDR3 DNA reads TGCGCCAGCAGCTGGGGGGACAGCAATCAGCCCCAGCATTTT. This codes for CASSWGDSNQPQHF.

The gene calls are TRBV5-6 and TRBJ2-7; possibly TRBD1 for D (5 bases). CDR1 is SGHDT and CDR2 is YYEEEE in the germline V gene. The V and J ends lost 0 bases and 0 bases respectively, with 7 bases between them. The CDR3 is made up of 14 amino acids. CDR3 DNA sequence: TGTGCCAGCAGCTTGGGACAGAGCTCCTACGAGCAGTACGTC. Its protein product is CASSLGQSSYEQYV.

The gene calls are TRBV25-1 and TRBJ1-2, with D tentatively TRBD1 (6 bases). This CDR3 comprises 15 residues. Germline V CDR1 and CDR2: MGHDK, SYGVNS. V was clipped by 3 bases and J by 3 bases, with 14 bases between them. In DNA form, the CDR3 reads TGTGCCAGCAGTGATACAGGGAGTTTAGACTATGGCTACACCTTC. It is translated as CASSDTGSLDYGYTF.

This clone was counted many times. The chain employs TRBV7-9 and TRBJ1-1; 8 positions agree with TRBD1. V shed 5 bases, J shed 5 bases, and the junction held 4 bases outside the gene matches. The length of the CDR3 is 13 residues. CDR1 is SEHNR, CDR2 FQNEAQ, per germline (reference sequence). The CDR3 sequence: CASSQGALTEAFF. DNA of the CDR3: TGTGCCAGCAGCCAGGGGGCGCTTACTGAAGCTTTCTTT.

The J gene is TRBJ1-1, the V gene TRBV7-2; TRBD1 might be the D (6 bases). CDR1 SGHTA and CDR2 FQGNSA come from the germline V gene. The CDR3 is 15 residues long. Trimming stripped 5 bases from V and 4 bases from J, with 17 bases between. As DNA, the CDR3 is TGTGCCAGCAGCCCTCGAGGGGGTGGAGGCACTGAAGCTTTCTTT. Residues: CASSPRGGGGTEAFF.

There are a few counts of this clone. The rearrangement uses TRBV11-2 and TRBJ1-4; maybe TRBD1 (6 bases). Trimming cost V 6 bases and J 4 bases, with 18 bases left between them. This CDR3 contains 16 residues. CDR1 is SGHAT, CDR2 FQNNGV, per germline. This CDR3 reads CASSLRGSFRNEKLFF. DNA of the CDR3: TGTGCCAGCAGTCTCAGGGGATCTTTTCGTAATGAAAAACTGTTTTTT.

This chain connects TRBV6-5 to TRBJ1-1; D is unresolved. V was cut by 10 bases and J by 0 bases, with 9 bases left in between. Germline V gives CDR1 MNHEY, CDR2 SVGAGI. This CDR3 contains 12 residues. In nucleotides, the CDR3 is TGTGCCAACAATCTGATGAACACTGAAGCTTTCTTT. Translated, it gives CANNLMNTEAFF.

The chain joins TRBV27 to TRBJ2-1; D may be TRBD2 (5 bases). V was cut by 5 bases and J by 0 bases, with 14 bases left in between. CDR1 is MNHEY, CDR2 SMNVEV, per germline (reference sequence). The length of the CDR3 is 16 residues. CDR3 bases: TGTGCCAGCAGTGCTGGACTGCTGAGCTCCTACAATGAGCAGTTCTTC. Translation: CASSAGLLSSYNEQFF.

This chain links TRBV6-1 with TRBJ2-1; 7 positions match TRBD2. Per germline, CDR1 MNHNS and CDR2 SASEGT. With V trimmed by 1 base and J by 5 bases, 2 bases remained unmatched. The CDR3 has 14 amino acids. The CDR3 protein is CASSEGLADNEQFF. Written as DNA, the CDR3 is TGTGCCAGCAGTGAAGGACTAGCCGACAATGAGCAGTTCTTC.

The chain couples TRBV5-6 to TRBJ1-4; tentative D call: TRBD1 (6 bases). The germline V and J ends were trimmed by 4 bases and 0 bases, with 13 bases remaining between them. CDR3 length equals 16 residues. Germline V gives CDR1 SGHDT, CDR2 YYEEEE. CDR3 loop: CASSERDITTNEKLFF. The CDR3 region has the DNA TGTGCCAGCAGCGAGCGGGACATTACAACTAATGAAAAACTGTTTTTT.